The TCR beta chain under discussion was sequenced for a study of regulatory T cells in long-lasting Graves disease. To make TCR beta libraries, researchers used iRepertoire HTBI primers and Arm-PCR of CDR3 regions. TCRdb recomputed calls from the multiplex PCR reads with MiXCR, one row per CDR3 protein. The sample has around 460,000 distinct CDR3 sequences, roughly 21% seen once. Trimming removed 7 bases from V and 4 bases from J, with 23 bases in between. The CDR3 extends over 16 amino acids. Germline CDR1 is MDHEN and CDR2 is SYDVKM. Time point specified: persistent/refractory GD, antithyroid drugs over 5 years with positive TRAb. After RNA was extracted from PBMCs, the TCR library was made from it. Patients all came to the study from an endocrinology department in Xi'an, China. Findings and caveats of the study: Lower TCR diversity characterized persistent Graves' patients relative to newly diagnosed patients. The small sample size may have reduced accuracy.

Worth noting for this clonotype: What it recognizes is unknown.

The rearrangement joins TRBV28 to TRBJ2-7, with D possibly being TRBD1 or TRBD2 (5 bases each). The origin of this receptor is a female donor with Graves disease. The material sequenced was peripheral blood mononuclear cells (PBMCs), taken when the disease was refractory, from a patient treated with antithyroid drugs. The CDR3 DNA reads TGTGCCAGCACCACTCAGAGGGCAGGGTTCCCTTACGAGCAGTACTTC. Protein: CASTTQRAGFPYEQYF.